What follows is one TCR beta chain and its context. Its antigen is not known. Germline loops: CDR1 ENHRY, CDR2 SYGVKD. The CDR3 sequence is 15 residues long. The J segment lost 7 bases and the V segment lost 5 bases, leaving 4 bases of the junction unmatched. Sorting based on CD45RO/CCR7/CD25/CD127/CD95/CD27 separated CD4+ naive, central memory, regulatory and stem cell-like memory cells. Purities over 98% were achieved in all sorted populations. This record comes from a study of beta chain features in type 1 diabetes. General study findings and limits: Using cDNA template may skew counts toward highly expressing activated cells. Type 1 diabetes patients had TCRB CDR3s that were shorter (moderately but significantly so) in all four CD4+ subsets.

Sequenced material consisted of expressed TCRB transcripts (all of the isolated RNA was reverse transcribed). Data came from immunoSEQ multiplex PCR; TCRdb stores just in-frame clones and leaves some out. This table holds around 40,000 clones, roughly 70% found once. The sequencing input was Tregs from blood. The chain couples TRBV10-3 to TRBJ2-1, with 14 nucleotides matching TRBD2. The receptor was derived from a young woman with type 1 diabetes. Here the CDR3 DNA reads TGTGCCATCAGTCGACTAGCGGGAGGGCCGAATGAGCAGTTCTTC. This codes for CAISRLAGGPNEQFF.